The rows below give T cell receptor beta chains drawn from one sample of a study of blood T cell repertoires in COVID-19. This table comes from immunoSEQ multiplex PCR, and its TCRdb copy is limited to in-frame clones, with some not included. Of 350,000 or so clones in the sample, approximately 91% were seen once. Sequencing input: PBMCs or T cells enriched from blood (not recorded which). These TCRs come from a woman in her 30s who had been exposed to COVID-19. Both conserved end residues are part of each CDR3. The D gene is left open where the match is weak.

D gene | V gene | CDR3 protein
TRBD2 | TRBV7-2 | CASSLGGGSSYEQYF
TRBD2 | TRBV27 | CASSRLPWEGLIANVLTF
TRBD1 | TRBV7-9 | CASSSGTGGGQPQHF
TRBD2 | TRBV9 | CASSVGVGLAGEKQYF
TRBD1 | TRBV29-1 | CSVEDRGIHEQYF
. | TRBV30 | CAWSVGRVSSSYEQYF
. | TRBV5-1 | CASSGSQVGPYEQYF
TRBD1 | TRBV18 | CASLPGQIDNEQFF
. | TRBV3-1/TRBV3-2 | CASSHGGNTGELFF
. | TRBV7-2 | CASSLSGETQYF
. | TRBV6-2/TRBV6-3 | CASSYSTSRSYTF
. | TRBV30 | CAWSPWKAATVDYGYTF
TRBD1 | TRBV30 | CAWSGKGQGNEKLFF
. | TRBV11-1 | CASSLGLGVPYEQYF
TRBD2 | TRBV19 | CASSIESFSGTSSYNEQFF
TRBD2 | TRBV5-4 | CASSLDQVREFEQFF
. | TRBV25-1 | CASSEFRPRRVLSYGYTF
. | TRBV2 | CASTQEDYGYTF
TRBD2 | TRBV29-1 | CSVHPGGSGNEQFF
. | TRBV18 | CASSRQGANTGELFF
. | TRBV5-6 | CASSPDQGGDEKLFF
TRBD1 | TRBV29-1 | CSVFSGDRAWYGYTF
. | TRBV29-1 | CSVDRQDIEAFF
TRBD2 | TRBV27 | CASSLLSASGSYEQYF
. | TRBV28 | CASSLASGSNYNSPLHF
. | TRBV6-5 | CASTMGRSNHYGYTF
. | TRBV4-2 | CASSQDFRPGESGNTIYF
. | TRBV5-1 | CASSLVETGAYEQYF
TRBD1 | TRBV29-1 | CSATQGAGNTIYF
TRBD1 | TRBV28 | CASSLGQGNYYGYTF
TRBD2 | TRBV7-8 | CASSLASSGRAGEQYF
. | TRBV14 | CASSQDEASNQPQHF
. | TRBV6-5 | CASSSRYEQYF
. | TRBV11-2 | CASSFQGNTEAFF
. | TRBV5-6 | CASSSNRIGGYYEQYF
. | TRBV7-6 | CASSLTRGEGRLTGELFF
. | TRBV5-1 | CASSLASDQPQHF
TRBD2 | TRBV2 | CASSEERELYEQYF
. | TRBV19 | CASGRGTEAFF
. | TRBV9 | CASSSRESSYNEQFF
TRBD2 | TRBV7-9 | CASSKTSGRADTQYF
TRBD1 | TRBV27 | CASSPRQGRWPYEQYF
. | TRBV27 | CASSIGIQGASAQPQHF
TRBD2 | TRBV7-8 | CASSPRTSGRDTQYF
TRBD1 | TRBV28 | CALRDSINYGYTF
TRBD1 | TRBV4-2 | CASSQGETGGEQYF
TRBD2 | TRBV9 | CASSVRGDSGEQYF
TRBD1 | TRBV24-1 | CATSDPGQGAPGYTF
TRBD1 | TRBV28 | CASSRHEGAGDSPLHF
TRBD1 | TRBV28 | CASTPTDRGMGEAFF
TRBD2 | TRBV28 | CASSPAGVNEQFF
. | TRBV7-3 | CASSPRPGSEQYF